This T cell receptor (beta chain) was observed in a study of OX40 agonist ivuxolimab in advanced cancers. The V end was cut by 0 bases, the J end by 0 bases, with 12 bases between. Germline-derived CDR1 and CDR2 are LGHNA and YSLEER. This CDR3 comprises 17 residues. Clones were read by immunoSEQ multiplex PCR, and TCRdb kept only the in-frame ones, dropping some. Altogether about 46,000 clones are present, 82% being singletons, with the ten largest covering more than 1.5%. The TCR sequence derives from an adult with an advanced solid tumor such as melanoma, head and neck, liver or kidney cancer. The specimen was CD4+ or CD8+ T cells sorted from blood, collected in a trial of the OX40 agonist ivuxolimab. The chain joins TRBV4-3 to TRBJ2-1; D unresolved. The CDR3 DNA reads TGCGCCAGCAGCCAAGATGGGGTCCTTTCCTCCTACAATGAGCAGTTCTTC. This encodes CASSQDGVLSSYNEQFF.